These 25 T cell receptor beta chains share one sample of origin, sequenced in a study of blood T cells in healthy people across ages. A second PCR of about 6 to 12 cycles used a sample-barcoded 5' primer and a J-beta primer mix. TCRdb re-derived calls from the 5' RACE reads in MiXCR, one entry per CDR3 protein. The sample shows about 780,000 distinct CDR3 sequences, about 42% of them seen only once. Sequencing input: blood. These receptors were collected from an elderly man in good health.

This chain uses TRBV20-1 with TRBJ2-5, with 8 bases lining up with TRBD2. The J call may be wrong; the DNA end is better matched by TRBJ2-7. Per germline, CDR1 DFQATT and CDR2 SNEGSKA (reference sequence). This CDR3 is 14 amino acids long. CDR3 bases: TGCAGTGCCTCCAGGAGCGGGAGTTTCTACGAGCAGTACTTC. It is translated as CSASRSGSFYEQYF.

CDR3: CASSPETGTQETQYF. The DNA for the CDR3 is TGCGCCAGCAGCCCGGAGACAGGGACGCAAGAGACCCAGTACTTC. The V gene is TRBV5-1, the J gene TRBJ2-5, with 7 positions matching TRBD1. The germline CDR1 and CDR2 sequences are SGHRS and YFSETQ. CDR3 length: 15 residues. Germline trimming cut 4 bases from V and 2 bases from J; bases unmatched to any gene: 8. The full variable domain, its missing parts supplied by reference TRBV5-1 and TRBJ2-5, is KAGVTQTPRYLIKTRGQQVTLSCSPISGHRSVSWYQQTPGQGLQFLFEYFSETQRNKGNFPGRFSGRQFSNSRSEMNVSTLELGDSALYLCASSPETGTQETQYFGPGTRLLVL.

The chain is built from TRBV20-1 and TRBJ1-2, with 11 nucleotides matching TRBD1. Losses at the gene ends were 0 bases for V and 6 bases for J; bases not matched to a gene: 3. Germline V gene sequence: CDR1 DFQATT, CDR2 SNEGSKA (reference sequence). This CDR3 spans 14 amino acids. The CDR3 sequence: CSARERTGGDGYTF. Here the CDR3 DNA reads TGCAGTGCTAGAGAGAGGACAGGGGGCGATGGCTACACCTTC.

V is TRBV20-1 and J is TRBJ1-2; 9 bases are shared with TRBD1. V lost 5 bases, J lost 7 bases, and 2 bases stayed unmatched. Germline V gene data show CDR1 as DFQATT and CDR2 as SNEGSKA (reference sequence). The CDR3 runs to 11 residues. CDR3 in amino acids: CSAGTGSGYTF. DNA for the CDR3: TGCAGTGCTGGGACAGGGTCTGGCTACACCTTC.

This clonotype was seen more than once but under ten times. The chain carries TRBV9 and TRBJ2-3, with D uncertain. Trimming shortened V by 2 bases and J by 2 bases, and 9 bases separated the two germline ends. The CDR3 contains 14 residues. The germline V gene encodes CDR1 SGDLS and CDR2 YYNGEE. This CDR3 is CASSVFPNTDTQYF. Written as DNA, the CDR3 is TGTGCCAGCAGCGTCTTCCCAAACACAGATACGCAGTATTTT.

The V and J genes are TRBV12-3 or TRBV12-4 and TRBJ2-4; tentatively, D is TRBD1 or TRBD2 (6 bases each). V lost 2 bases to trimming and J lost 8 bases, with 16 bases between them. The CDR3 consists of 15 residues. Here the CDR3 DNA reads TGTGCCAGCAGTTTAAGGGGGACTCTGACGGACATTCAGTACTTC. It is translated as CASSLRGTLTDIQYF.

The rearrangement links TRBV29-1 to TRBJ2-2, with D tentatively TRBD1 or TRBD2 (5 bases each). This CDR3 comprises 13 residues. The germline V gene has CDR1 SQVTM and CDR2 ANQGSEA. V was cut by 2 bases and J by 6 bases, with 10 bases left in between. The DNA of the CDR3 is TGCAGCGTTGAAAGAGGGGTCCCCGGGGAGCTGTTTTTT. Translated, it gives CSVERGVPGELFF.

This clonotype was recorded many times. The rearrangement links TRBV2 to TRBJ1-4; 7 nucleotides match TRBD1. With 5 bases clipped from V and 7 bases from J, the junction kept 10 bases outside the gene matches. Germline V gene sequence: CDR1 SNHLY, CDR2 FYNNEI. The CDR3 is made up of 15 amino acids. The CDR3 here is CASSTRGGGVEKLFF. Written as DNA, the CDR3 is TGTGCCAGCAGTACCCGAGGAGGGGGCGTTGAAAAACTGTTTTTT.

V is TRBV7-9 and J is TRBJ2-5; 8 positions match TRBD2. The DNA end is more similar to TRBJ2-7, so the J call may be wrong. This CDR3 has 14 residues. CDR1 is SEHNR, CDR2 FQNEAQ, per germline (reference sequence). CDR3 sequence reads: CASSSGLEAYEQYF. For the CDR3, the DNA is TGTGCCAGCAGCTCGGGACTAGAAGCTTACGAGCAGTACTTC.

This clonotype was seen more than once but under ten times. V usage is TRBV7-9 and J usage is TRBJ2-1; D may be TRBD2 (6 bases). The CDR3 runs 17 residues. V shed 5 bases and J shed 0 bases, with 17 bases lying between them. Per germline, CDR1 SEHNR and CDR2 FQNEAQ (reference sequence). CDR3 loop: CASSTRGSGLSYNEQFF. The CDR3, as DNA: TGTGCCAGCAGCACCCGGGGTAGCGGACTCTCCTACAATGAGCAGTTCTTC. The full variable domain, completed using reference TRBV7-9 and TRBJ2-1, is DTGVSQNPRHKITKRGQNVTFRCDPISEHNRLYWYRQTLGQGPEFLTYFQNEAQLEKSRLLSDRFSAERPKGSFSTLEIQRTEQGDSAMYLCASSTRGSGLSYNEQFFGPGTRLTVL.

The rearrangement joins TRBV5-1 to TRBJ2-5, with D possibly being TRBD2 (5 bases). Germline V gene data show CDR1 as SGHRS and CDR2 as YFSETQ. V dropped 6 bases and J dropped 3 bases, with 12 bases sitting between them. The CDR3 is 13 amino acids. This CDR3 reads CASKGSGEETQYF. The DNA of the CDR3 is TGCGCCAGCAAGGGCAGCGGAGAAGAGACCCAGTACTTC.

V gene TRBV14 combines with J gene TRBJ1-1; D unclear. In germline, CDR1 is SGHDN, CDR2 FVKESK. CDR3 size: 13 residues. V dropped 3 bases and J dropped 6 bases, with 11 bases sitting between them. CDR3 sequence (DNA): TGTGCCAGCAGCCACGTGGGAATGCCTGAAGCTTTCTTT. Its translation: CASSHVGMPEAFF.

The DNA for the CDR3 is TGTGCCAGAAGCCCCCGGACTAGCGGAGAACAAGAGACCCAGTACTTC. The encoded protein is CARSPRTSGEQETQYF. This rearrangement joins TRBV7-2 to TRBJ2-5; 10 bases align to TRBD2. Germline lookup yields CDR1 SGHTA and CDR2 FQGNSA. V dropped 9 bases and J dropped 2; count of bases not matched to a gene: 12. The CDR3 consists of 16 residues.

Concerning this clonotype: Being one base from a much bigger clone, this may be a read error. The gene calls are TRBV20-1 and TRBJ2-1, with TRBD2 matching 7 bases. Unmatched junction bases numbered 11, after V lost 3 bases and J lost 3 bases. CDR3 length equals 16 residues. Germline V gene data show CDR1 as DFQATT and CDR2 as SNEGSKA (reference sequence). The CDR3 sequence is CSASPPTSEYYNEQFF. CDR3 DNA sequence: TGCAGTGCTAGCCCCCCCACTAGCGAGTACTACAATGAGCAGTTCTTC.

The genes are TRBV29-1 and TRBJ1-1, with D possibly TRBD1 on 5 matching bases. CDR1 and CDR2 (germline): SQVTM, ANQGSEA. V was trimmed by 4 bases and J by 8 bases, leaving 14 bases between them. CDR3 size: 12 residues. CDR3 sequence (DNA): TGCAGCGTTGGAGAGGGGCGGGGAGAAGCTTTCTTT. Amino acids: CSVGEGRGEAFF.

This clonotype appeared many times. V usage is TRBV20-1 and J usage is TRBJ2-5; TRBD2 agrees at 8 bases. Losses at the gene ends were 0 bases for V and 5 bases for J; bases not matched to a gene: 8. This CDR3 is built from 15 residues. Germline-derived CDR1 and CDR2 are DFQATT and SNEGSKA (reference sequence). CDR3 coding DNA: TGCAGTGCTAGAGATCAACTCCGCGGGAGGGAGACCCAGTACTTC. This gives the protein CSARDQLRGRETQYF.

This clonotype has a handful of counts. A much larger clone differs from this one at a single base, so this may be a read error. The chain joins TRBV10-1 to TRBJ2-7, with TRBD2 matching 9 bases. The germline gives CDR1 WNHNN, CDR2 SYGVQD (reference sequence). The CDR3 loop spans 14 amino acids. Losses at the gene ends were 6 bases for V and 7 bases for J; bases not matched to a gene: 10. CDR3 amino acids: CASRNSGSYNEQYF. The CDR3 nucleotides are TGCGCCAGCAGGAATAGCGGGAGCTACAATGAGCAGTACTTC.

The V and J genes are TRBV7-2 and TRBJ2-3; D may be TRBD1 (5 bases). The V end was cut by 5 bases, the J end by 2 bases, with 23 bases between. Germline values: CDR1 SGHTA, CDR2 FQGNSA. CDR3 length equals 18 residues. CDR3 nucleotide sequence: TGTGCCAGCAGCCCAGGGTTTGGCCAGGGTCGTGACACAGATACGCAGTATTTT. Translation: CASSPGFGQGRDTDTQYF.

Note on this clonotype: This may come from a read error, since a much larger clone is one base off. The chain carries TRBV29-1 and TRBJ2-1, with a weak D call TRBD1 (7 bases). CDR3 size: 12 residues. V was shortened by 5 bases and J by 13 bases, with 18 bases between the two germline ends. Germline V gives CDR1 SQVTM, CDR2 ANQGSEA. CDR3 sequence: CSVRQGRETQFF. CDR3 nucleotide sequence: TGCAGCGTTCGACAGGGTCGGGAGACCCAGTTCTTC.

This clonotype has just one count. The CDR3 here is CASSFGGRGETQYF. The CDR3 bases are TGTGCCAGCAGTTTCGGCGGGAGGGGGGAGACCCAGTACTTC. The genes are TRBV12-3 or TRBV12-4 and TRBJ2-5, with 9 bases that match TRBD2. V gave up 3 bases and J gave up 5 bases; unmatched junction bases: 4. CDR3 length: 14 residues.

This clonotype has a handful of counts. The V gene is TRBV12-3 or TRBV12-4, the J gene TRBJ2-5; 7 bases line up with TRBD2. With 7 bases clipped from V and 4 bases from J, the junction kept 9 bases outside the gene matches. CDR3 length: 14 residues. CDR3 coding DNA: TGTGCCAGCATGGGGCGGGAGATAGGAGAGACCCAGTACTTC. Amino acid sequence: CASMGREIGETQYF.

The chain carries TRBV6-6 and TRBJ2-3, with D perhaps matching TRBD2 (5 bases). Germline V lookup: CDR1 MNHNY, CDR2 SVGAGI (reference sequence). The CDR3 is 13 amino acids. V shed 8 bases and J shed 1 base, with 10 bases lying between them. CDR3 coding DNA: TGTGCCAGCGCTGACGGGGGCACAGATACGCAGTATTTT. Protein: CASADGGTDTQYF.

The rearrangement uses TRBV2 and TRBJ2-5, with 9 bases fitting TRBD2. The CDR3 sequence is 15 residues long. Per the germline V gene, CDR1 is SNHLY and CDR2 is FYNNEI. V dropped 4 bases and J dropped 2; count of bases not matched to a gene: 5. CDR3 sequence (DNA): TGTGCCAGCAGTGGCCGCGGGAGGGAACAAGAGACCCAGTACTTC. As protein: CASSGRGREQETQYF.

This clonotype was seen many times. The genes are TRBV10-3 and TRBJ2-5; 8 bases agree with TRBD1. The CDR3 contains 13 residues. The V gene end was trimmed by 8 bases and the J gene end by 5 bases; junction bases not matched to a gene: 7. The germline V gene has CDR1 ENHRY and CDR2 SYGVKD. The CDR3 loop reads CAIGQGRGETQYF. In nucleotides, the CDR3 is TGTGCCATCGGACAGGGCCGAGGGGAGACCCAGTACTTC.

Concerning this clonotype itself: A read error is possible here, since a much larger clone lies one base away. The chain is built from TRBV29-1 and TRBJ2-7, with TRBD2 matching over 10 bases. The CDR3 covers 16 residues. Germline V gene sequence: CDR1 SQVTM, CDR2 ANQGSEA. The V and J ends lost 4 bases and 3 bases, in that order; junction bases with no gene match: 12. CDR3 bases: TGCAGCGTTGGGGCTAGCGGGAGAGGAACCTTCTACGAGCAGTACTTC. It translates to CSVGASGRGTFYEQYF.